This T cell receptor (beta chain) comes out of a study of T cell responses to AZD1222 COVID-19 vaccine. Germline V gives CDR1 SEHNR, CDR2 FQNEAQ (reference sequence). Deletions cut 4 bases from V and 3 bases from J, with 16 bases between. This CDR3 comprises 15 residues. A remark on this clone: Its antigen is undetermined.

Whole-study findings and limits: Scientists sampled the repertoires only once the peak T cell response had passed.

Produced via immunoSEQ multiplex PCR; TCRdb's table is partial and in-frame only. The sample lists 150,000 to 200,000 clones; approximately 93% were seen once. The V and J genes are TRBV7-9 and TRBJ2-7; D is unclear. This specimen was peripheral blood, taken on day 0 of AZD1222 vaccination. This receptor was taken from an adult in good health. The CDR3 sequence: CASSWSGARVYEQYF. The CDR3 nucleotides are TGTGCCAGCAGCTGGTCAGGAGCGCGAGTCTACGAGCAGTACTTC.